Following are 4 T cell receptor beta chains from one sample sequenced in a study of T cell changes during pregnancy in multiple sclerosis. Sequencing was performed with immunoSEQ multiplex PCR; in TCRdb, only in-frame clones are kept and a portion is missing. The sample includes 38,000 or so clones, 94% of them seen just once. Source: CD4+ T cells from peripheral blood mononuclear cells, taken in the second trimester of pregnancy. These receptors were obtained from a female donor with multiple sclerosis, enrolled in a pregnancy study.

The chain recombines TRBV28 with TRBJ1-3, with D possibly matching TRBD1 (6 bases). Germline CDR1 and CDR2: MDHEN and SYDVKM. The CDR3 extends over 16 amino acids. V was pared by 6 bases and J by 2 bases, with 17 bases between. In nucleotides, the CDR3 is TGTGCCAGCAGCCCCCTACCTCACAGGGCTGGAAACACCATATATTTT. Amino acid sequence: CASSPLPHRAGNTIYF.

This chain links TRBV2 with TRBJ2-7, with 10 bases that match TRBD1. Unmatched junction bases numbered 1, after V lost 9 bases and J lost 5 bases. This CDR3 spans 11 amino acids. Germline CDR1 and CDR2: SNHLY and FYNNEI. The CDR3 loop is CARGTGDEQYF. The DNA for the CDR3 is TGTGCCAGGGGGACAGGGGACGAGCAGTACTTC.

Only one count was recorded for this clone. V and J are TRBV9 and TRBJ2-2; 7 bases align to TRBD2. Germline CDR1 is SGDLS and CDR2 is YYNGEE. The CDR3 is 16 amino acids. Unmatched junction bases numbered 7, after V lost 4 bases and J lost 1 base. This CDR3 reads CASSPRGGMNTGELFF. CDR3 nucleotide sequence: TGTGCCAGCAGCCCAAGGGGAGGGATGAACACCGGGGAGCTGTTTTTT. Drawing the rest from reference TRBV9 and TRBJ2-2, the complete variable domain is DSGVTQTPKHLITATGQRVTLRCSPRSGDLSVYWYQQSLDQGLQFLIQYYNGEERAKGNILERFSAQQFPDLHSELNLSSLELGDSALYFCASSPRGGMNTGELFFGEGSRLTVL.

The chain combines TRBV6-5 with TRBJ1-5; TRBD1 matches at 10 bases. There are 14 residues in the CDR3. Germline values: CDR1 MNHEY, CDR2 SVGAGI. Trimming removed 6 bases from V and 2 bases from J; junction bases left unmatched: 1. In nucleotides, the CDR3 is TGTGCCAGCAGGACAGGGGGCCGCAATCAGCCCCAGCATTTT. It encodes CASRTGGRNQPQHF.